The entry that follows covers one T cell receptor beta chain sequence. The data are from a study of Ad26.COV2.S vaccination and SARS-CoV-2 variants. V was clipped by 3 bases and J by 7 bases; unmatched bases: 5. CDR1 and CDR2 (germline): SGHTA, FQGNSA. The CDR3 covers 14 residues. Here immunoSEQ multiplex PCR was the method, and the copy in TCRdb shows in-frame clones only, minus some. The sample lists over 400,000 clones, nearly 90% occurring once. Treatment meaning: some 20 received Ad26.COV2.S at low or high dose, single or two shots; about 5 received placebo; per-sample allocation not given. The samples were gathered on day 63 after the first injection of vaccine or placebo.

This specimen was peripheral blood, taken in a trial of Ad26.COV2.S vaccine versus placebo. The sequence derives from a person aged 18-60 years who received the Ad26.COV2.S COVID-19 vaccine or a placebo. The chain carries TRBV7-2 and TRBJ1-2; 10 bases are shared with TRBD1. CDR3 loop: CASSFQDRGVGYTF. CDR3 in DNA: TGTGCCAGCAGCTTCCAGGACAGGGGGGTTGGCTACACCTTC.